Shown below are 20 T cell receptor beta chains from a single sample sequenced in a study of T cells expressing NK-cell markers. TCRdb derives one entry per CDR3 protein from the 5' RACE reads, leaving out DNA. Its table records roughly 380,000 distinct CDR3 sequences. The sequencing input was blood T cells: a sorted CD56 or NKG2C T cell subset, CD4+ or CD8+ T cells, or bulk PBMC T cells (not recorded which). The source of these receptors is a man aged 18 to 69 in good health.

This sequence joins TRBV28 and TRBJ2-3; as DNA is missing, the TRBD1 call by TCRdb cannot be tested. Germline V lookup: CDR1 MDHEN, CDR2 SYDVKM. CDR3 length: 16 amino acids. CDR3 sequence: CASSYLRQGWTDTQYF.

The V call is TRBV19, the J call TRBJ2-1; absent DNA, TCRdb's TRBD2 call cannot be checked. The germline gives CDR1 LNHDA, CDR2 SQIVND (reference sequence). This CDR3 contains 15 residues. This CDR3 is CASSKGPSSYNEQFF.

The chain couples TRBV11-2 to TRBJ2-5; TCRdb calls TRBD2, which cannot be checked without DNA. The length of the CDR3 is 19 residues. Germline V CDR1 and CDR2: SGHAT, FQNNGV. The chain's CDR3 is CASSSGLAGAKGGSETQYF.

The rearrangement joins TRBV11-2 to TRBJ2-1; TCRdb returns TRBD1, unconfirmable since there is no DNA. Per germline, CDR1 SGHAT and CDR2 FQNNGV. The CDR3 spans 15 residues. Here the CDR3 reads CASSLFRQVGNEQFF.

The rearrangement links TRBV12-3 or TRBV12-4 to TRBJ2-7; the D call from TCRdb, TRBD1, cannot be confirmed without DNA. CDR3 length equals 16 residues. The CDR3 loop reads CASSYKRGGRGHEQYF.

The chain joins TRBV27 to TRBJ1-6; TCRdb gives TRBD1 as the D gene, but with no DNA this cannot be confirmed. Germline lookup yields CDR1 MNHEY and CDR2 SMNVEV (reference sequence). The CDR3 is made up of 13 amino acids. CDR3 loop: CASSSRGLSPLHF.

The rearrangement uses TRBV7-9 and TRBJ1-4. The CDR3 consists of 14 residues. Looked up from germline, CDR1 is SEHNR and CDR2 is FQNEAQ (reference sequence). CDR3 in amino acids: CASSLATINEKLFF.

The chain uses TRBV20-1 and TRBJ2-3; the TCRdb call, TRBD1, lacks DNA for checking. Germline V gene lookup returns CDR1 DFQATT and CDR2 SNEGSKA (reference sequence). The CDR3 has 16 amino acids. CDR3 in amino acids: CSARRRGGYVTDTQYF.

This chain uses TRBV6-5 with TRBJ2-2; lacking DNA, the TRBD2 call made by TCRdb goes unchecked. CDR3 length: 16 residues. The germline V gene has CDR1 MNHEY and CDR2 SVGAGI. CDR3 sequence reads: CASSYSYGRASGELFF.

This chain connects TRBV5-6 to TRBJ2-7; with no DNA, the TCRdb D assignment of TRBD1 cannot be verified. CDR1 is SGHDT and CDR2 is YYEEEE in the germline V gene. The CDR3 is 13 amino acids. CDR3: CASSNSGGFEQYF. Based on the CDR3 plus reference TRBV5-6 and TRBJ2-7, the full variable domain is DAGVTQSPTHLIKTRGQQVTLRCSPKSGHDTVSWYQQALGQGPQFIFQYYEEEERQRGNFPDRFSGHQFPNYSSELNVNALLLGDSALYLCASSNSGGFEQYFGPGTRLTVT.

The V gene is TRBV12-3 or TRBV12-4, the J gene TRBJ1-3. The CDR3 is made up of 15 amino acids. The CDR3 region is CASSLIGLSGNTIYF.

The chain couples TRBV6-5 to TRBJ1-5; checking the TCRdb D call of TRBD1 is not possible without DNA. This CDR3 is built from 17 residues. Germline-derived CDR1 and CDR2 are MNHEY and SVGAGI. CDR3: CASSSDRVRGHNQPQHF.

This chain uses TRBV20-1 with TRBJ1-4. Looked up from germline, CDR1 is DFQATT and CDR2 is SNEGSKA (reference sequence). This CDR3 comprises 13 residues. The CDR3: CSARDRNNEKLFF.

The V and J genes are TRBV7-2 and TRBJ1-3; lacking DNA, the TRBD1 call made by TCRdb goes unchecked. The V gene's germline CDR1 is SGHTA and CDR2 FQGNSA. CDR3 length: 16 residues. The CDR3 is CASSLRGTGTGNTIYF.

CDR3: CSARPGSSGPQHF. The J gene is TRBJ1-5, the V gene TRBV20-1. The CDR3 extends over 13 amino acids. Germline assignment: CDR1 DFQATT and CDR2 SNEGSKA (reference sequence).

The V and J genes are TRBV5-1 and TRBJ2-5; checking the TCRdb D call of TRBD2 is not possible without DNA. Per the germline V gene, CDR1 is SGHRS and CDR2 is YFSETQ. This CDR3 is built from 12 residues. The CDR3: CASSGRWETQYF.

The genes are TRBV7-9 and TRBJ1-6. This CDR3 has 14 residues. Germline V gene sequence: CDR1 SEHNR, CDR2 FQNEAQ (reference sequence). CDR3 region: CASSSGTSNSPLHF.

V and J are TRBV4-1 and TRBJ2-2; TCRdb proposes TRBD1, but this gene call is untestable without DNA. The germline V gene encodes CDR1 MGHRA and CDR2 YSYEKL. The CDR3 is 19 residues long. CDR3 region: CASSQSEFLGAGNTGELFF.

This rearrangement joins TRBV12-3 or TRBV12-4 to TRBJ2-2; without DNA, the TCRdb call of TRBD1 cannot be checked. This CDR3 contains 15 residues. The CDR3 is CARKRTKPHTGELFF.

The V gene is TRBV11-1, the J gene TRBJ2-7. CDR3 length equals 18 residues. Germline V gene lookup returns CDR1 SGHAT and CDR2 FQDESV (reference sequence). The CDR3 here is CASSLALVETNSAYEQYF. Full variable domain (missing parts from reference TRBV11-1 and TRBJ2-7): EAEVAQSPRYKITEKSQAVAFWCDPISGHATLYWYRQILGQGPELLVQFQDESVVDDSQLPKDRFSAERLKGVDSTLKIQPAELGDSAMYLCASSLALVETNSAYEQYFGPGTRLTVT.